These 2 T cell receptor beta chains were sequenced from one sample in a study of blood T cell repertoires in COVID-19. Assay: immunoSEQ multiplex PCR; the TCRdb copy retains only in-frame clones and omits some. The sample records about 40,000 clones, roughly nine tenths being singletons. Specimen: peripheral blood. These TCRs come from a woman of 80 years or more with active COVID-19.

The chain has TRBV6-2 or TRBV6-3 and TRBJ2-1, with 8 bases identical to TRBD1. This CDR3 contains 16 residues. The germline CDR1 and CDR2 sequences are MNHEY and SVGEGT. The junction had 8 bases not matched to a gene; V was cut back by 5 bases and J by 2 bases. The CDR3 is CASSTTYRGTYNEQFF. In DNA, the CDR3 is TGTGCCAGCAGTACCACCTACAGGGGGACCTACAATGAGCAGTTCTTC.

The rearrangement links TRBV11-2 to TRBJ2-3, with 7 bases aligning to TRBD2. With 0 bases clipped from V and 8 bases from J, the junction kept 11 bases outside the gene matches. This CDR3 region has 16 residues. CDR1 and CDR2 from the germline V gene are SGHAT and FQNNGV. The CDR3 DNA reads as TGTGCCAGCAGCTTAGAAGGGACTCTAGCGGCGGGTACGCAGTATTTT. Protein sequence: CASSLEGTLAAGTQYF.